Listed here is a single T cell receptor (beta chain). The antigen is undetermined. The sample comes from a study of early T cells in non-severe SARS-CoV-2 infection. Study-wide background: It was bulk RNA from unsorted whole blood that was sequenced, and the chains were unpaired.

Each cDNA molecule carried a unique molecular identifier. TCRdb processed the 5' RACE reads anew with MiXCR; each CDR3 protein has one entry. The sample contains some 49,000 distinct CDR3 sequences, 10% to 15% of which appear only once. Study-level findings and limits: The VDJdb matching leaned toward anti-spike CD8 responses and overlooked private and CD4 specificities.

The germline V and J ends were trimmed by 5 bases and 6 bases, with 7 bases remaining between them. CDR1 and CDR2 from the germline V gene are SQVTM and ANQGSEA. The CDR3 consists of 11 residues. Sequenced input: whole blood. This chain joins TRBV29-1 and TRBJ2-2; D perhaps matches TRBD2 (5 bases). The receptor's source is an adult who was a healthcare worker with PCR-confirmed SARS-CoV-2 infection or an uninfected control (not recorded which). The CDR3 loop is CSVPGAGELFF. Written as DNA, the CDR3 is TGCAGCGTTCCCGGGGCCGGGGAGCTGTTTTTT.